The rows below give T cell receptor beta chains drawn from one sample of a study of blood T cell repertoires in COVID-19. The table came from immunoSEQ multiplex PCR; TCRdb's copy has only in-frame clones and leaves some out. The table records fewer than 55,000 clones, just under 90% of them present only once. The sequenced material came from peripheral blood. The receptors were gathered from an older man with active or convalescent COVID-19. Each CDR3 is given with its conserved first and last residue. A D gene is named only where the DNA matches it firmly. A clone size is listed for some rows: how often the clone was seen (once, few, many), or a class if it is expanded.

CDR3nt: TGTGCCTGGAGTCGGTGGGCAGGGTCGGACGAGCAGTACTTC
CDR3aa: CAWSRWAGSDEQYF
v_gene: TRBV30
abundance: NA
j_gene: TRBJ2-7
d_gene: NA

CDR3nt: TGCGCCAGCAGCTTAGTAGGGGGCGTGGAGACCCAGTACTTC
CDR3aa: CASSLVGGVETQYF
v_gene: TRBV5-1
abundance: NA
j_gene: TRBJ2-5
d_gene: TRBD1

CDR3nt: TGCGCCAGCAGCTTGGCCAGGGGAGGGGTCGGCCGTGGTGGCTACACCTTC
CDR3aa: CASSLARGGVGRGGYTF
v_gene: TRBV5-1
abundance: NA
j_gene: TRBJ1-2
d_gene: NA

CDR3nt: TGTGCCAGCAGTCTCCCCACAGGGATTAACTATGGCTACACCTTC
CDR3aa: CASSLPTGINYGYTF
v_gene: TRBV28
abundance: NA
j_gene: TRBJ1-2
d_gene: NA

CDR3nt: TGTGCCAGCAGCTTAGATTACAATCAGCCCCAGCATTTT
CDR3aa: CASSLDYNQPQHF
v_gene: TRBV7-9
abundance: NA
j_gene: TRBJ1-5
d_gene: NA

CDR3nt: TGTGCCAGTAGTATTTCGTACGCCGGAGACGGAAAACTGTTTTTT
CDR3aa: CASSISYAGDGKLFF
v_gene: TRBV19
abundance: NA
j_gene: TRBJ1-4
d_gene: NA

CDR3nt: TGTGCCAGCAGCTTATATCCAGATACCTACGAGCAGTACTTC
CDR3aa: CASSLYPDTYEQYF
v_gene: TRBV7-8
abundance: few
j_gene: TRBJ2-7
d_gene: NA

CDR3nt: TGTGCCAGCAGCTTATCCAGCGGGGGGTCCTACGAGCAGTACTTC
CDR3aa: CASSLSSGGSYEQYF
v_gene: TRBV7-3
abundance: NA
j_gene: TRBJ2-7
d_gene: TRBD2

CDR3nt: TGCGCCAGCAGCTTGGATCGAGGGGGCGCGTTCTTC
CDR3aa: CASSLDRGGAFF
v_gene: TRBV5-1
abundance: NA
j_gene: TRBJ2-1
d_gene: TRBD1

CDR3nt: TGCGCCAGCAGCTTAACGAGCGGGAGAGTCAATGAGCAGTTCTTC
CDR3aa: CASSLTSGRVNEQFF
v_gene: TRBV5-1
abundance: NA
j_gene: TRBJ2-1
d_gene: TRBD2

CDR3nt: TGTGCCAGCTCACCAAGGGGTGGGGATTCACCCCTCCACTTT
CDR3aa: CASSPRGGDSPLHF
v_gene: TRBV18
abundance: NA
j_gene: TRBJ1-6
d_gene: NA

CDR3nt: TGTGCCAGCAACATGAACACTGAAGCTTTCTTT
CDR3aa: CASNMNTEAFF
v_gene: TRBV28
abundance: NA
j_gene: TRBJ1-1
d_gene: NA

CDR3nt: TGTGCCAGCAGCTTGGGATTTGGCGGGAAGACCTACAATGAGCAGTTCTTC
CDR3aa: CASSLGFGGKTYNEQFF
v_gene: TRBV5-6
abundance: NA
j_gene: TRBJ2-1
d_gene: NA

CDR3nt: TGTGCCAGCAGACCGGGACAGGGGGCCTATGAGCAGTTCTTC
CDR3aa: CASRPGQGAYEQFF
v_gene: TRBV2
abundance: NA
j_gene: TRBJ2-1
d_gene: TRBD1

CDR3nt: TGTGCCAGCAGCGGGCAGGGGGCTGGGAACACTGAAGCTTTCTTT
CDR3aa: CASSGQGAGNTEAFF
v_gene: TRBV5-4
abundance: once
j_gene: TRBJ1-1
d_gene: TRBD1

CDR3nt: TGTGCCATCAGTGAAAGAGGGGGGGGGAACGATGGCTACACCTTC
CDR3aa: CAISERGGGNDGYTF
v_gene: TRBV10-3
abundance: NA
j_gene: TRBJ1-2
d_gene: NA

CDR3nt: TGTGCCAGCAGTTACGGTTCCAGGGGTGGCGGGGAGCTGTTTTTT
CDR3aa: CASSYGSRGGGELFF
v_gene: TRBV6-5
abundance: NA
j_gene: TRBJ2-2
d_gene: NA

CDR3nt: TGTGCCAGCAGCTTGGACGGAGCCACCTACGAGCAGTACTTC
CDR3aa: CASSLDGATYEQYF
v_gene: TRBV5-4
abundance: NA
j_gene: TRBJ2-7
d_gene: NA

CDR3nt: TGTGCCAGCAGCTTGTCCGGGACAGCCTACAATGAGCAGTTCTTC
CDR3aa: CASSLSGTAYNEQFF
v_gene: TRBV11-3
abundance: NA
j_gene: TRBJ2-1
d_gene: TRBD1

CDR3nt: TGTGCCAGCTTAGACGGGTTTCAAAACATTCAGTACTTC
CDR3aa: CASLDGFQNIQYF
v_gene: TRBV2
abundance: NA
j_gene: TRBJ2-4
d_gene: NA

CDR3nt: TGTGCCAGCAGGAAACAGGGGGCGCAGACTGAAGCTTTCTTT
CDR3aa: CASRKQGAQTEAFF
v_gene: TRBV28
abundance: NA
j_gene: TRBJ1-1
d_gene: TRBD1

CDR3nt: TGTGCCAGCAGCCAAGACTCGTCCGGGACAGACTCCTACGAGCAGTACTTC
CDR3aa: CASSQDSSGTDSYEQYF
v_gene: TRBV3-1/TRBV3-2
abundance: NA
j_gene: TRBJ2-7
d_gene: TRBD1

CDR3nt: TGTGCCAGTAGTTTTACGACAGGATATCAGCCCCAGCATTTT
CDR3aa: CASSFTTGYQPQHF
v_gene: TRBV19
abundance: NA
j_gene: TRBJ1-5
d_gene: NA

CDR3nt: TGTGCCAGTAGACACTATAACGGGGAGCTGTTTTTT
CDR3aa: CASRHYNGELFF
v_gene: TRBV19
abundance: NA
j_gene: TRBJ2-2
d_gene: NA

CDR3nt: TGCGCCAGCAGTCTGGGACTAGCGGGAGCAAGCCACGAGCAGTACTTC
CDR3aa: CASSLGLAGASHEQYF
v_gene: TRBV23-1
abundance: NA
j_gene: TRBJ2-7
d_gene: TRBD2

CDR3nt: TGTGCCAGCAGCTTAGCTTGGGGGCCGAGGGAGACCCAGTACTTC
CDR3aa: CASSLAWGPRETQYF
v_gene: TRBV7-2
abundance: NA
j_gene: TRBJ2-5
d_gene: NA

CDR3nt: TGCGCCAGCAGCCTCCTTAGGGGGACAGGGAACACCGGGGAGCTGTTTTTT
CDR3aa: CASSLLRGTGNTGELFF
v_gene: TRBV5-1
abundance: NA
j_gene: TRBJ2-2
d_gene: TRBD1

CDR3nt: TGTGCCAGCAGCGCCCAACTAGCAGACGAGCAGTACTTC
CDR3aa: CASSAQLADEQYF
v_gene: TRBV7-9
abundance: NA
j_gene: TRBJ2-7
d_gene: NA

CDR3nt: TGTGCCAGCTCACCTTCGACAGGGATCAGCTATGGCTACACCTTC
CDR3aa: CASSPSTGISYGYTF
v_gene: TRBV18
abundance: few
j_gene: TRBJ1-2
d_gene: TRBD1

CDR3nt: TGTGCCAGCAGCCAAGATTGGGACAGGGGTTCGGCTTTCTTT
CDR3aa: CASSQDWDRGSAFF
v_gene: TRBV3-1/TRBV3-2
abundance: few
j_gene: TRBJ1-1
d_gene: TRBD1

CDR3nt: TGTGCCAGCAGCTTCAGGACAGGGACCTCCTACGAGCAGTACTTC
CDR3aa: CASSFRTGTSYEQYF
v_gene: TRBV7-9
abundance: NA
j_gene: TRBJ2-7
d_gene: TRBD1

CDR3nt: TGCAGCGTAGGCGGACACCTGAACACCGGGGAGCTGTTTTTT
CDR3aa: CSVGGHLNTGELFF
v_gene: TRBV29-1
abundance: NA
j_gene: TRBJ2-2
d_gene: NA

CDR3nt: TGTGCCAGCAGCACAGGACTAGCGGGGGGGCTCCGCACAGATACGCAGTATTTT
CDR3aa: CASSTGLAGGLRTDTQYF
v_gene: TRBV7-2
abundance: NA
j_gene: TRBJ2-3
d_gene: TRBD2

CDR3nt: TGTGCCAGCAGCGCTCCGGGACAGGGGCTTTTTAGCACTGAAGCTTTCTTT
CDR3aa: CASSAPGQGLFSTEAFF
v_gene: TRBV7-8
abundance: NA
j_gene: TRBJ1-1
d_gene: TRBD1

CDR3nt: TGTGCCAGCAGAACGCCGGACGGGGGATCCTACAATGAGCAGTTCTTC
CDR3aa: CASRTPDGGSYNEQFF
v_gene: TRBV28
abundance: NA
j_gene: TRBJ2-1
d_gene: NA

CDR3nt: TGTGCCAGTACCTCGGGACAGGGAAATCAGCCCCAGCATTTT
CDR3aa: CASTSGQGNQPQHF
v_gene: TRBV19
abundance: NA
j_gene: TRBJ1-5
d_gene: TRBD1